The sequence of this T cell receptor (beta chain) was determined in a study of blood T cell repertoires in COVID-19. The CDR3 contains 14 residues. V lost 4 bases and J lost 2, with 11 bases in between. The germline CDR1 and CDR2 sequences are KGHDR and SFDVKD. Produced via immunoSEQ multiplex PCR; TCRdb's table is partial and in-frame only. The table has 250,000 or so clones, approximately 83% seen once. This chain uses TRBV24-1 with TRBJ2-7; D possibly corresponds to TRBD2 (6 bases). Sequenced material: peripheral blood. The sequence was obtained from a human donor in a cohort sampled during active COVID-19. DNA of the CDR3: TGTGCCACCAGTGAAGCTAGCGACACCTACGAGCAGTACTTC. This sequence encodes CATSEASDTYEQYF.